This note documents a single T cell receptor (beta chain) sequence. Antigen: not known. Using its own MiXCR run on the RT-PCR reads, TCRdb lists one record per CDR3 protein. The sample holds 800,000 or so distinct CDR3 sequences, roughly 20% seen once. The CDR3 extends over 14 amino acids. Germline CDR1 is SGHTA and CDR2 is FQGNSA. Trimming took 1 base from V and 4 from J; bases not matched to a gene: 3. The data belong to a study of response to subunit inactivated influenza vaccine. Study observations and caveats: T cells newly recruited by each seasonal influenza vaccination are few, the authors suggested.

Source: PBMCs from blood, taken 4 to 6 days after vaccination. The receptor's source is a middle-aged man who received an inactivated influenza vaccine. The chain links TRBV7-2 to TRBJ1-2; the match to TRBD1 covers 7 bases. The CDR3: CASSLVGQTYGYTF. The CDR3 DNA reads as TGTGCCAGCAGCTTAGTGGGACAGACCTATGGCTACACCTTC. The full variable domain, its missing parts supplied by reference TRBV7-2 and TRBJ1-2, is GAGVSQSPSNKVTEKGKDVELRCDPISGHTALYWYRQSLGQGLEFLIYFQGNSAPDKSGLPSDRFSAERTGGSVSTLTIQRTQQEDSAVYLCASSLVGQTYGYTFGSGTRLTVV.